Presented here are 23 T cell receptor beta chains from one specimen sequenced in a study of vaccination effects on CD4 cells after COVID-19. Profiling relied on immunoSEQ multiplex PCR, and the TCRdb table lists in-frame clones only, not all of them. The data show about 59,000 clones, 60% to 80% seen once. Sequencing in the ViraFEST assay came after antigen-specific CD4+ T cells had been expanded with viral peptide pools, which were used to stimulate PBMC. CD4+ T cell isolation took place after 10 days of culture. Subjects were given two BNT162b2 or mRNA-1273 vaccine doses. The antigens of these receptors remain unknown. The sequencing here drew on CD4+ T cells from PBMCs cultured with HCoV-OC43 spike peptides, taken after COVID-19 vaccination. Subset described: HCoV-OC43 spike overlapping peptide pool stimulation. Receptors were obtained from a human donor who received a COVID-19 vaccine.

The rearrangement links TRBV19 to TRBJ1-1; D is ambiguous. Germline values: CDR1 LNHDA, CDR2 SQIVND (reference sequence). The CDR3 is 14 residues long. Trimming left V 3 bases short and J 7 bases short, with 15 bases between. In DNA, the CDR3 is TGTGCCAGTAGTATCGGACGGGGAAGAGGTGAAGCTTTCTTT. Its protein product is CASSIGRGRGEAFF.

This clone was counted once. The chain uses TRBV29-1 and TRBJ1-2, with D maybe TRBD1 (5 bases). Germline V gives CDR1 SQVTM, CDR2 ANQGSEA. The CDR3 contains 14 residues. V was clipped by 3 bases and J by 4 bases, with 15 bases between them. The CDR3 spells CSVEGGGDIYGYTF. CDR3 bases: TGCAGCGTTGAGGGGGGAGGGGATATCTATGGCTACACCTTC. Complete variable domain (other parts from reference TRBV29-1 and TRBJ1-2): SAVISQKPSRDICQRGTSLTIQCQVDSQVTMMFWYRQQPGQSLTLIATANQGSEATYESGFVIDKFPISRPNLTFSTLTVSNMSPEDSSIYLCSVEGGGDIYGYTFGSGTRLTVV.

The chain combines TRBV7-2 with TRBJ1-1; D is unresolved. This CDR3 has 13 residues. Germline V gene data show CDR1 as SGHTA and CDR2 as FQGNSA. Trimming took 1 base from V and 2 from J, leaving 5 bases between them. DNA for the CDR3: TGTGCCAGCAGCTTAGAACCCAACACTGAAGCTTTCTTT. Translating it yields CASSLEPNTEAFF.

This clone was picked up one time. The chain couples TRBV5-6 to TRBJ2-5; D is ambiguous. The CDR3 has 14 amino acids. Trimming shortened V by 0 bases and J by 1 base, and 7 bases separated the two germline ends. The germline CDR1 and CDR2 sequences are SGHDT and YYEEEE. CDR3: CASSLGAVQETQYF. CDR3 nucleotides: TGTGCCAGCAGCTTGGGGGCCGTCCAAGAGACCCAGTACTTC.

This chain links TRBV2 with TRBJ1-5; a possible D gene is TRBD1 (5 bases). V lost 4 bases and J lost 0, with 16 bases in between. Germline lookup yields CDR1 SNHLY and CDR2 FYNNEI. The length of the CDR3 is 17 residues. The CDR3 spells CASSALLWDDSNQPQHF. CDR3 nucleotide sequence: TGTGCCAGCAGTGCGCTTTTGTGGGACGATAGCAATCAGCCCCAGCATTTT.

The chain is built from TRBV18 and TRBJ2-2, with a possible D match to TRBD1 (5 bases). The CDR3 covers 15 residues. CDR1 is KGHSH and CDR2 is LQKENI in the germline V gene. V lost 3 bases to trimming and J lost 0 bases, with 8 bases between them. CDR3 region: CASSPVGPNTGELFF. CDR3 DNA: TGTGCCAGCTCACCCGTGGGGCCGAACACCGGGGAGCTGTTTTTT.

The chain combines TRBV27 with TRBJ1-2; maybe TRBD1 (5 bases). This CDR3 is 15 amino acids long. CDR1 MNHEY and CDR2 SMNVEV come from the germline V gene (reference sequence). Trimming removed 8 bases from V and 3 bases from J, with 19 bases in between. CDR3 amino acids: CASSPVGELDYGYTF. The CDR3 DNA reads as TGTGCCAGCTCTCCTGTGGGGGAGCTAGACTATGGCTACACCTTC.

This clone turned up a few times. The chain combines TRBV10-1 with TRBJ2-2; TRBD1 is a possible D gene (6 bases). The germline V gene encodes CDR1 WNHNN and CDR2 SYGVQD (reference sequence). V dropped 3 bases and J dropped 5 bases, with 10 bases sitting between them. CDR3 length equals 14 residues. CDR3 residues: CASSETGTTGELFF. The CDR3, as DNA: TGCGCCAGCAGTGAAACAGGGACGACCGGGGAGCTGTTTTTT.

The chain has TRBV5-4 and TRBJ2-2, with D uncertain. Per germline, CDR1 SGHNT and CDR2 YYREEE (reference sequence). The CDR3 length is 14 residues. With 0 bases removed from V and 0 bases from J, the gap between germline ends came to 3 bases. DNA for the CDR3: TGTGCCAGCAGCTTGGACACGAACACCGGGGAGCTGTTTTTT. Its translation is CASSLDTNTGELFF. Full variable domain (remainder filled in from reference TRBV5-4 and TRBJ2-2): ETGVTQSPTHLIKTRGQQVTLRCSSQSGHNTVSWYQQALGQGPQFIFQYYREEENGRGNFPPRFSGLQFPNYSSELNVNALELDDSALYLCASSLDTNTGELFFGEGSRLTVL.

The chain has TRBV7-7 and TRBJ2-3, with 9 bases fitting TRBD2. The ends lost 1 base at V and 9 bases at J; junction bases unmatched: 11. This CDR3 region has 16 residues. Germline V gene lookup returns CDR1 SSHAT and CDR2 FNYEAQ (reference sequence). CDR3 sequence (DNA): TGTGCCAGCAGCTTAGGGGGCGGGGGGGCGACTTCAACGCAGTATTTT. Translating it yields CASSLGGGGATSTQYF.

V usage is TRBV7-9 and J usage is TRBJ2-7, with D possibly being TRBD1 (6 bases). This CDR3 region has 15 residues. V dropped 4 bases and J dropped 2 bases, with 15 bases sitting between them. Per the germline V gene, CDR1 is SEHNR and CDR2 is FQNEAQ (reference sequence). CDR3: CASSSLGAGAYEQYV. The CDR3 DNA reads as TGTGCCAGCAGCTCGTTGGGGGCAGGGGCCTACGAGCAGTACGTC.

Of note for this clone: One junction end does not reproduce the germline sequence, and a read error may be involved. CDR3 nucleotides: TGTGCCAGCAGCTTAACGCAGGTAGCGTGGCTCTTC. This gives the protein CASSLTQVAWLF. The J gene is TRBJ2-1, the V gene TRBV7-3, with TRBD2 as a possible D gene (5 bases). Germline assignment: CDR1 SGHTA and CDR2 FQGTGA. This CDR3 has 12 amino acids.

CDR3 DNA sequence: TGTGCCAGCAGTGCCCGGACAGGGGACACCGGGGAGCTGTTTTTT. Amino acid sequence: CASSARTGDTGELFF. The chain is built from TRBV25-1 and TRBJ2-2; 9 bases are shared with TRBD1. Trimming cost V 4 bases and J 3 bases; bases outside gene matches: 3. CDR1 and CDR2 from the germline V gene are MGHDK and SYGVNS. The CDR3 is 15 residues long.

The rearrangement joins TRBV24-1 to TRBJ2-1; 12 bases map to TRBD2. This CDR3 contains 16 residues. The V segment lost 4 bases and the J segment 13 bases; nucleotides outside the gene matches: 13. From germline, CDR1 is KGHDR and CDR2 SFDVKD. The DNA for the CDR3 is TGTGCCACCAGTGACTCAACTAGCGGGGGGCACGTTGGCCAGTTCTTC. The encoded protein is CATSDSTSGGHVGQFF.

CDR3 amino acids: CASSEDSEKLFF. For the CDR3, the DNA is TGTGCCAGCAGTGAGGACAGCGAAAAACTGTTTTTT. This chain uses TRBV2 with TRBJ1-4; weak D call: TRBD1 (6 bases). This CDR3 region has 12 residues. V was clipped by 3 bases and J by 8 bases, with 7 bases between them. Germline V gene lookup returns CDR1 SNHLY and CDR2 FYNNEI.

J is TRBJ1-5 and V is TRBV19; D is perhaps TRBD1 (5 bases). This CDR3 has 15 residues. The germline V and J ends were trimmed by 6 bases and 3 bases, with 15 bases remaining between them. Germline CDR1 is LNHDA and CDR2 is SQIVND (reference sequence). As DNA, the CDR3 is TGTGCCAGTAGGCAAATCGGCAGGGACAATCAGCCCCAGCATTTT. Translated, it gives CASRQIGRDNQPQHF.

This clone was found a few times. The V gene is TRBV5-1, the J gene TRBJ2-2, with D perhaps TRBD2 (5 bases). This CDR3 comprises 15 residues. Trimming removed 2 bases from V and 4 bases from J, with 12 bases in between. Germline CDR1 SGHRS, CDR2 YFSETQ. CDR3 in DNA: TGCGCCAGCAGCTTCTCGGGGATCGGCACCGGGGAGCTGTTTTTT. It encodes CASSFSGIGTGELFF.

CDR3: CASSFSGVEQFF. The CDR3 DNA sequence: TGTGCCAGCAGCTTTAGCGGGGTTGAGCAGTTCTTC. The V call is TRBV7-6, the J call TRBJ2-1; 8 nucleotides match TRBD2. Germline V gives CDR1 SGHVS, CDR2 FNYEAQ. CDR3 length equals 12 residues. Trimming cost V 3 bases and J 9 bases; bases outside gene matches: 1.

This rearrangement joins TRBV19 to TRBJ1-2, with TRBD1 identical over 9 bases. The germline CDR1 and CDR2 sequences are LNHDA and SQIVND (reference sequence). This CDR3 contains 17 residues. V trimming: 5 bases; J trimming: 4 bases; junction bases outside the gene matches: 14. CDR3 DNA: TGTGCCAGTAGTCTCGTCCCGGGACAGGGTCGGCTCTATGGCTACACCTTC. Translating gives CASSLVPGQGRLYGYTF. Full variable domain (rest looked up from reference TRBV19 and TRBJ1-2): DGGITQSPKYLFRKEGQNVTLSCEQNLNHDAMYWYRQDPGQGLRLIYYSQIVNDFQKGDIAEGYSVSREKKESFPLTVTSAQKNPTAFYLCASSLVPGQGRLYGYTFGSGTRLTVV.

The J gene is TRBJ1-1, the V gene TRBV7-2, with 9 bases identical to TRBD1. The V gene end was trimmed by 4 bases and the J gene end by 4 bases; junction bases not matched to a gene: 4. Germline CDR1 is SGHTA and CDR2 is FQGNSA. The CDR3 contains 14 residues. CDR3 in DNA: TGTGCCAGCAGCTCCCCGGACAGGGGCACTGAAGCTTTCTTT. Translated, it gives CASSSPDRGTEAFF.

The rearrangement uses TRBV19 and TRBJ2-1; TRBD2 is a possible D gene (7 bases). Germline assignment: CDR1 LNHDA and CDR2 SQIVND (reference sequence). This CDR3 contains 15 residues. V lost 5 bases, J lost 3 bases, and 14 bases lay in between. This CDR3 is CASSLRGPYYNEQFF. For the CDR3, the DNA is TGTGCCAGTAGTCTGCGGGGGCCATACTACAATGAGCAGTTCTTC.

V and J are TRBV5-1 and TRBJ2-5, with 9 bases fitting TRBD2. This CDR3 comprises 15 residues. From germline, CDR1 is SGHRS and CDR2 YFSETQ. V was clipped by 0 bases and J by 0 bases; unmatched bases: 0. The CDR3 bases are TGCGCCAGCAGCTTGGGACTAGCGGACCAAGAGACCCAGTACTTC. It yields the protein CASSLGLADQETQYF.

The chain uses TRBV10-1 and TRBJ2-3; a possible D gene is TRBD2 (5 bases). The CDR3 length is 15 residues. Germline-derived CDR1 and CDR2 are WNHNN and SYGVQD (reference sequence). V lost 2 bases to trimming and J lost 2 bases, with 11 bases between them. CDR3 nucleotides: TGCGCCAGCAGTGAGGAGGGTATCGTCACAGATACGCAGTATTTT. The encoded protein is CASSEEGIVTDTQYF.